Following are 13 T cell receptor beta chains from one sample sequenced in a study of T cell responses to AZD1222 COVID-19 vaccine. Data came from immunoSEQ multiplex PCR; TCRdb stores just in-frame clones and leaves some out. The table records about 97,000 clones, about 86% of them present only once. The material sequenced was peripheral blood, taken on day 0 of AZD1222 vaccination. The receptors originated from an adult in good health.

This sequence joins TRBV2 and TRBJ1-6; no definite D call. Germline V lookup: CDR1 SNHLY, CDR2 FYNNEI. V gave up 6 bases and J gave up 10 bases, with 13 bases separating them. CDR3 length: 13 residues. CDR3 sequence reads: CASRRAETSPLHF. In DNA, the CDR3 is TGTGCCAGCAGGCGGGCCGAAACGTCACCCCTCCACTTT.

The chain links TRBV2 to TRBJ2-1, with 8 bases that match TRBD1. Unmatched junction bases numbered 7, after V lost 5 bases and J lost 4 bases. This CDR3 region has 15 residues. Germline V gene sequence: CDR1 SNHLY, CDR2 FYNNEI. Here the CDR3 DNA reads TGTGCCAGCAGTCGAGGGAGACAGGGGTACAATGAGCAGTTCTTC. Translation gives CASSRGRQGYNEQFF.

The chain is built from TRBV28 and TRBJ1-5; a weak D match, TRBD1 (6 bases). Germline V gene sequence: CDR1 MDHEN, CDR2 SYDVKM. This CDR3 is 13 amino acids long. With 5 bases removed from V and 9 bases from J, the gap between germline ends came to 14 bases. Here the CDR3 reads CASSGDWGRPQHF. Here the CDR3 DNA reads TGTGCCAGCAGTGGGGACTGGGGGCGGCCCCAGCATTTT.

Regarding this clone: The sample contains more than one DNA sequence encoding this CDR3. The chain has TRBV6-5 and TRBJ1-4; D may be TRBD1 (6 bases). This CDR3 spans 14 amino acids. In germline, CDR1 is MNHEY, CDR2 SVGAGI. V gave up 6 bases and J gave up 6 bases, with 14 bases separating them. CDR3: CASSRQGGDEKLFF. Written as DNA, the CDR3 is TGTGCCAGCAGCCGACAAGGGGGGGATGAAAAACTGTTTTTT.

The chain is built from TRBV4-1 and TRBJ2-1; maybe TRBD2 (6 bases). CDR1 is MGHRA and CDR2 is YSYEKL in the germline V gene. The CDR3 totals 16 residues. V lost 1 base, J lost 2 bases, and 12 bases lay in between. The CDR3 sequence: CASSQVLRGTYNEQFF. For the CDR3, the DNA is TGCGCCAGCAGCCAAGTATTGCGGGGAACCTACAATGAGCAGTTCTTC.

The sample holds a few counts of this clone. This chain uses TRBV9 with TRBJ2-7, with unresolved D. The CDR3 is made up of 14 amino acids. Germline CDR1 and CDR2: SGDLS and YYNGEE. Trimming removed 0 bases at V and 0 bases at J, with 7 bases between. In DNA form, the CDR3 reads TGTGCCAGCAGCGTAGCTCTGGTCTCCTACGAGCAGTACTTC. Translated: CASSVALVSYEQYF.

The J gene is TRBJ2-2, the V gene TRBV27; D is perhaps TRBD1 or TRBD2 (6 bases each). This CDR3 is 15 amino acids long. Germline CDR1 reads MNHEY; CDR2 reads SMNVEV (reference sequence). V lost 6 bases, J lost 1 base, and 12 bases lay in between. The CDR3 coding sequence is TGTGCCAGCAGGGAGGGACAACTGAACACCGGGGAGCTGTTTTTT. Amino acids: CASREGQLNTGELFF.

This rearrangement joins TRBV2 to TRBJ1-1, with TRBD1 matching over 8 bases. The CDR3 consists of 14 residues. Germline V gene lookup returns CDR1 SNHLY and CDR2 FYNNEI. V was clipped by 7 bases and J by 1 base; unmatched bases: 5. This chain's CDR3 is CASKNQGANTEAFF. The DNA for the CDR3 is TGTGCCAGCAAGAATCAGGGGGCGAACACTGAAGCTTTCTTT.

This chain links TRBV5-1 with TRBJ1-4; D gene ambiguous. Looked up from germline, CDR1 is SGHRS and CDR2 is YFSETQ. V lost 1 base to trimming and J lost 5 bases, with 15 bases between them. There are 16 residues in the CDR3. The CDR3 loop is CASSLTGSGGNEKLFF. The CDR3 DNA reads TGCGCCAGCAGCTTGACTGGCTCCGGAGGGAATGAAAAACTGTTTTTT.

V gene TRBV9 combines with J gene TRBJ2-7, with D perhaps being TRBD1 or TRBD2 (7 bases each). The V gene lost 4 bases and the J gene lost 2 bases, with 13 bases spanning the gap. CDR3 length: 14 amino acids. Germline V gene data show CDR1 as SGDLS and CDR2 as YYNGEE. This CDR3 reads CASSQGGTTYEQYF. CDR3 coding DNA: TGTGCCAGCAGCCAGGGGGGGACCACCTACGAGCAGTACTTC.

V usage is TRBV28 and J usage is TRBJ1-4; D unresolved. The CDR3 is made up of 17 amino acids. Germline values: CDR1 MDHEN, CDR2 SYDVKM. V lost 1 base to trimming and J lost 0 bases, with 12 bases between them. The chain's CDR3 is CASSLYIQLATNEKLFF. CDR3 DNA sequence: TGTGCCAGCAGTTTATACATACAGCTTGCAACTAATGAAAAACTGTTTTTT.

The J gene is TRBJ2-7, the V gene TRBV7-2, with unresolved D. The V and J ends lost 5 bases and 4 bases respectively, with 9 bases between them. The CDR3 is made up of 12 amino acids. Germline values: CDR1 SGHTA, CDR2 FQGNSA. The CDR3 reads CASSLDLYEQYF. The CDR3 nucleotides read TGTGCCAGCAGCCTAGACTTGTACGAGCAGTACTTC.

This clone came up a few times. The chain links TRBV3-1 (or the pseudogene TRBV3-2) to TRBJ2-1, with D perhaps matching TRBD1 or TRBD2 (6 bases each). The CDR3 runs to 14 residues. The germline V gene has CDR1 LGHDT and CDR2 YNNKEL (reference sequence). Trimming left V 1 base short and J 8 bases short, with 12 bases between. CDR3 DNA sequence: TGTGCCAGCAGCCAAGCCCTGGGGGGCGATGAGCAGTTCTTC. It specifies CASSQALGGDEQFF.